In this sample, the clone carrying this T cell receptor (beta chain) turned up once. The germline gives CDR1 SQVTM, CDR2 ANQGSEA. The CDR3 runs to 18 residues. V lost 0 bases, J lost 1 base, and 8 bases stayed unmatched. Some clones are missing from TCRdb's copy, which holds only in-frame ones; the method was immunoSEQ multiplex PCR. The sample consists of approximately 120,000 clones, around 85% of them appearing once. The data derive from a study of blood T cell repertoires in COVID-19. Study background: Italy, Spain and the United States were the sources of the convalescent and acute COVID-19 samples. The cDNA or gDNA used as material had been derived from T cells, B-cell-depleted T cells, or PBMCs.

Seattle enrolled patients during active infection and tracked them longitudinally. The chain is built from TRBV29-1 and TRBJ2-5; the match to TRBD2 covers 13 bases. Sequencing input: peripheral blood. This receptor was obtained from a man aged 30-40 years with COVID-19, enrolled during active disease. The CDR3: CSVEEGLAGPFLQETQYF. CDR3 coding DNA: TGCAGCGTTGAAGAGGGACTAGCGGGACCTTTTCTCCAAGAGACCCAGTACTTC.